These T cell receptor beta chains were read from a single sample in a study of cytomegalovirus exposure and HLA in healthy donors. Assay: immunoSEQ multiplex PCR; the TCRdb copy retains only in-frame clones and omits some. The data hold approximately 270,000 clones, with roughly 89% observed a single time. Source material: PBMCs. These receptors were collected from a woman between 18 and 29 years old in good health and CMV-seronegative. CDR3s include the opening cysteine and the closing phenylalanine or tryptophan. A D gene is named only where the DNA matches it firmly. Some rows have no size entry. The others give once, few or many, or a class for an expanded clone.

j_call d_call cdr3_length clone_size v_call cdr3_nt cdr3_aa
TRBJ1-6 TRBD1 17 once TRBV10-3 TGTGCCATCAGTGGGTCAACAGGGGACCTCTATAATTCACCCCTCCACTTT CAISGSTGDLYNSPLHF
TRBJ1-3 . 15 . TRBV2 TGTGCCAGCAGAGGACGGGGGACGCCGGGGAACACCATATATTTT CASRGRGTPGNTIYF
TRBJ1-1 . 13 . TRBV18 TGTGCCAGCTCAAATCTCGAGGGGGCTGAAGCTTTCTTT CASSNLEGAEAFF
TRBJ2-2 . 20 . TRBV4-1 TGCGCCAGCAGCCAAGATGGTAGCCCGGGACAAAGGGAATTGTTCGGGGAGCTGTTTTTT CASSQDGSPGQRELFGELFF
TRBJ2-2 TRBD1 21 . TRBV7-6 TGTGCCAGCAGCTTAATATCCCCCCCGCCTGACAGGGGGAGCGACACCGGGGAGCTGTTTTTT CASSLISPPPDRGSDTGELFF
TRBJ1-5 TRBD1 14 . TRBV7-9 TGTGCCAGCAGCACGGACAGGGACCATCAGCCCCAGCATTTT CASSTDRDHQPQHF
TRBJ2-1 . 15 . TRBV9 TGTGCCAGCAGCGTAGTGGGGGGCTCCTACAATGAGCAGTTCTTC CASSVVGGSYNEQFF
TRBJ1-2 TRBD1 15 . TRBV18 TGTGCCAGCTCACCAGAGGAGGGACAGCACTATGGCTACACCTTC CASSPEEGQHYGYTF
TRBJ1-3 TRBD1 14 . TRBV6-1 TGTGCCAGCAGGGGGGGACAGACTGGAAACACCATATATTTT CASRGGQTGNTIYF
TRBJ2-7 . 14 . TRBV28 TGTGCCAGCGGGACTTGGGGGGGCGGCTACGAGCAGTACTTC CASGTWGGGYEQYF
TRBJ2-3 . 16 . TRBV28 TGTGCCAGGCTTTGGGTCCGACGGGTAGACACAGATACGCAGTATTTT CARLWVRRVDTDTQYF
TRBJ2-5 TRBD2 15 . TRBV9 TGTGCCAGCAGTCCTAGCGGGGGGCCCAAAGAGACCCAGTACTTC CASSPSGGPKETQYF
TRBJ1-1 . 14 . TRBV19 TGTGCCAGTAGTCGGGGGAATGGGGGCACTGAAGCTTTCTTT CASSRGNGGTEAFF
TRBJ2-7 . 14 . TRBV7-8 TGTGCCAGCAGCTTCTCACAGGGAGTCAACGAGCAGTACTTC CASSFSQGVNEQYF
TRBJ1-2 TRBD1 15 once TRBV19 TGTGCCAGCCGTGGACAGGCCTCGACTAACTATGGCTACACCTTC CASRGQASTNYGYTF
TRBJ1-1 . 15 . TRBV28 TGTGCCAGCAGTCCCGTTCTGCTTGGAGGGACTGAAGCTTTCTTT CASSPVLLGGTEAFF
TRBJ2-4 TRBD1 14 . TRBV30 TGTGCCTCGAGGGGGCATGGGGCCAAAAACATTCAGTACTTC CASRGHGAKNIQYF
TRBJ1-1 . 13 . TRBV4-1 TGCGCCAGCAGCGCAGGGTTGGGCACTGAAGCTTTCTTT CASSAGLGTEAFF
TRBJ2-5 TRBD2 16 . TRBV7-3 TGTGCCAGCAGCTTATTCGGCGGGGGGATTCAAGAGACCCAGTACTTC CASSLFGGGIQETQYF
TRBJ2-5 . 14 once TRBV11-3 TGTGCCAGCAGCCCCCCGGACAACCAAGAGACCCAGTACTTC CASSPPDNQETQYF
TRBJ1-6 TRBD1 16 once TRBV5-6 TGTGCCAGCAGCTTGGTAGGGACAGGGCCCAATTCACCCCTCCACTTT CASSLVGTGPNSPLHF
TRBJ1-2 . 12 . TRBV28 TGTGCCAGCAGTTTTAATAACTATGGCTACACCTTC CASSFNNYGYTF
TRBJ1-2 TRBD1 14 . TRBV5-1 TGCGCCAGCAGCTGGGGGACAGCAGTCTATGGCTACACCTTC CASSWGTAVYGYTF
TRBJ2-3 TRBD2 15 . TRBV6-5 TGTGCCAGCAGTAGCGGGGGGGCGTCCACAGATACGCAGTATTTT CASSSGGASTDTQYF
TRBJ2-1 . 15 . TRBV2 TGTGCCAGCAGTGGTGGGGCCAGCATCGTAGATGAGCAGTTCTTC CASSGGASIVDEQFF
TRBJ2-5 TRBD1 15 . TRBV7-6 TGTGCCAGCAGCTCCACGACAGGGGCGTACGAGACCCAGTACTTC CASSSTTGAYETQYF
TRBJ2-5 . 15 . TRBV7-7 TGTGCCAGCAGCCCGGGGCAGGGGCTAGCAGAGACCCAGTACTTC CASSPGQGLAETQYF
TRBJ1-2 . 15 . TRBV4-1 TGCGCCAGCAGCCAAGATCCCCTCGGGGTCGGGGGCTACACCTTC CASSQDPLGVGGYTF
TRBJ2-7 . 15 . TRBV6-5 TGTGCCAGCCGGCCTGGGCACGCAGGGGAATACGAGCAGTACTTC CASRPGHAGEYEQYF
TRBJ2-3 . 13 . TRBV7-3 TGTGCCAGCAGCTTAGGAGTGGCAGATACGCAGTATTTT CASSLGVADTQYF
TRBJ1-6 TRBD1 15 . TRBV28 TGTGCCAGCGGGACAGCTCCGGACTATAATTCACCCCTCCACTTT CASGTAPDYNSPLHF
TRBJ1-5 . 14 . TRBV7-2 TGTGCCAGCAGCTTAGGGGGGGTCAATCAGCCCCAGCATTTT CASSLGGVNQPQHF
TRBJ1-1 . 20 . TRBV6-1 TGTGCCAGCAGTGCTGGCGGGATCCGAGCGAAGATTATCATGAACACTGAAGCTTTCTTT CASSAGGIRAKIIMNTEAFF
TRBJ1-1 TRBD1 15 . TRBV28 TGTGCCAGCAATCAGTACAGGGGTGGCGACACTGAAGCTTTCTTT CASNQYRGGDTEAFF
TRBJ1-6 . 16 . TRBV4-3 TGCGCCAGCAGCCAAGACTTGAGCTCCTATAATTCACCCCTCCACTTT CASSQDLSSYNSPLHF
TRBJ2-7 TRBD2 15 . TRBV4-1 TGCGCCAGCAGCCAAGAGACTAGCGGGGGGTACGAGCAGTACTTC CASSQETSGGYEQYF
TRBJ2-1 . 10 . TRBV29-1 TGCAGCGTCGGCTACAATGAGCAGTTCTTC CSVGYNEQFF
TRBJ2-7 TRBD2 15 . TRBV9 TGTGCCAGCAGTGGCGGGGGGGCCCCTTCCTACGAGCAGTACTTC CASSGGGAPSYEQYF
TRBJ1-2 . 14 . TRBV5-1 TGCGCCAGCAGCTTTGGGGCCGTCAACTATGGCTACACCTTC CASSFGAVNYGYTF
TRBJ1-6 . 14 . TRBV5-4 TGTGCCAGCAGCTATGGACAGTATAATTCACCCCTCCACTTT CASSYGQYNSPLHF
TRBJ2-3 TRBD1 16 . TRBV18 TGTGCCAGCTCCATACGACAGGGGGGACCACCAGATACGCAGTATTTT CASSIRQGGPPDTQYF
TRBJ1-5 . 16 . TRBV7-9 TGTGCCAGCAGCGCGTCGGGGGGTTCTAGCAATCAGCCCCAGCATTTT CASSASGGSSNQPQHF
TRBJ1-1 . 15 . TRBV9 TGTGCCAGCAGCGCCGGTCCTGGGGCTTTTTATGAAGCTTTCTTT CASSAGPGAFYEAFF